The 19 T cell receptor beta chains listed next were all sequenced from one sample in a study of identical twins (dated by TCRdb to 2016 to 2017). To prepare the library, 5' RACE was applied. Sequenced on an Illumina HiSeq 2000. TCRdb handled the public reads itself, with Q25 trimming in fastp and clone calling in MiXCR, and kept productive beta chains. Rows are unified per CDR3 protein, each entry keeping the most common DNA and genes. Across this sample there are more than 350,000 distinct CDR3 sequences, with 7% to 9.5% seen only once. 8.5% to 10% of the sample comes from the top ten. Sequencing was performed on naive T cells sorted from blood. The meaning of the sample's cell subset or site label: cells isolated with a human naive T-cell isolation kit. The receptor source for this set is a woman aged 45-60 years in good health.

The CDR3 DNA reads TGTGCCAGCAGTTCCAATGGACTATTCCAAGAGACCCAGTACTTC. Translation: CASSSNGLFQETQYF. The rearrangement links TRBV7-8 to TRBJ2-5, with a possible D match to TRBD2 (6 bases). The germline V and J ends were trimmed by 6 bases and 1 base, with 15 bases remaining between them. This CDR3 spans 15 amino acids. CDR1 and CDR2 from the germline V gene are SGHVS and FQNEAQ.

This clonotype was counted a few times. The chain carries TRBV5-5 and TRBJ1-5, with 8 nucleotides matching TRBD1. The J segment lost 3 bases and the V segment lost 4 bases, leaving 6 bases of the junction unmatched. This CDR3 comprises 15 residues. Germline assignment: CDR1 SGHKS and CDR2 YYEKEE (reference sequence). This CDR3 is CASSVGQAYNQPQHF. The CDR3 region has the DNA TGTGCCAGCAGCGTGGGACAGGCTTACAATCAGCCCCAGCATTTT.

V is TRBV24-1 and J is TRBJ2-7; tentative D call: TRBD2 (6 bases). CDR3 size: 13 residues. Germline V CDR1 and CDR2: KGHDR, SFDVKD. V shed 9 bases and J shed 7 bases, with 18 bases lying between them. The CDR3 DNA is TGTGCCACCGCGCGGGATCGGTTCGGGGAGCAGTACTTC. The encoded protein is CATARDRFGEQYF.

This clonotype was observed at least ten times. This chain connects TRBV5-1 to TRBJ2-7; a weak D match, TRBD2 (5 bases). Germline V gene data show CDR1 as SGHRS and CDR2 as YFSETQ. The ends were cut back, 4 bases at V and 3 bases at J, with 14 bases in the middle. CDR3 length: 14 amino acids. The CDR3 reads CASSPDPGNYEQYV. Written as DNA, the CDR3 is TGCGCCAGCAGCCCGGATCCGGGGAACTACGAGCAGTACGTC.

V gene TRBV5-1 combines with J gene TRBJ2-5; tentative D call: TRBD2 (6 bases). V was shortened by 2 bases and J by 6 bases, with 14 bases between the two germline ends. The germline V gene has CDR1 SGHRS and CDR2 YFSETQ. The CDR3 is 14 amino acids. This chain's CDR3 is CASSLAGGGQTQYF. CDR3 bases: TGCGCCAGCAGCTTAGCGGGCGGAGGACAGACCCAGTACTTC.

This clonotype has a handful of counts. This chain links TRBV7-9 with TRBJ2-1; D is uncertain. Germline V lookup: CDR1 SEHNR, CDR2 FQNEAQ (reference sequence). Trimming pared 3 bases from V and 8 bases from J, leaving 11 bases between. The CDR3 has 13 amino acids. The CDR3 nucleotides read TGTGCCAGCAGCTTCCTTTTAGAATATGAGCAGTTCTTC. The encoded protein is CASSFLLEYEQFF.

This clonotype showed up just a few times. The chain carries TRBV20-1 and TRBJ2-5, with TRBD2 matching over 13 bases. J was trimmed by 0 bases and V by 6 bases; bases with no gene match: 10. Germline assignment: CDR1 DFQATT and CDR2 SNEGSKA (reference sequence). CDR3 size: 17 residues. CDR3 nucleotide sequence: TGCAGTGCGCACAATGCGGGACTAGCGGGAAACCAAGAGACCCAGTACTTC. Protein product: CSAHNAGLAGNQETQYF.

This clonotype was recorded many times. The chain employs TRBV5-1 and TRBJ1-4; 7 bases match TRBD1. Germline-derived CDR1 and CDR2 are SGHRS and YFSETQ. Losses at the gene ends were 3 bases for V and 8 bases for J; bases not matched to a gene: 7. The CDR3 extends over 14 amino acids. In DNA form, the CDR3 reads TGCGCCAGCAGCTGGACAGGAATAGAGGAAAAACTGTTTTTT. Protein sequence: CASSWTGIEEKLFF.

This rearrangement joins TRBV12-5 to TRBJ2-1; TRBD2 matches 9 bases. The V and J ends lost 5 bases and 2 bases, in that order; junction bases with no gene match: 4. The CDR3 is made up of 15 amino acids. The germline V gene encodes CDR1 LGHNT and CDR2 FRNRAP. CDR3 region: CASGPGTSTYNEQFF. In DNA, the CDR3 is TGTGCTAGTGGTCCCGGGACTAGCACCTACAATGAGCAGTTCTTC.

This chain joins TRBV9 and TRBJ2-7; D is tentatively TRBD1 or TRBD2 (6 bases each). Trimming took off 0 bases at V and 1 base at J, with 11 bases between the two ends. Germline V gene lookup returns CDR1 SGDLS and CDR2 YYNGEE. The CDR3 is made up of 15 amino acids. CDR3 residues: CASSVGEGGSYEQYF. Written as DNA, the CDR3 is TGTGCCAGCAGCGTAGGGGAAGGGGGGTCCTACGAGCAGTACTTC.

This clonotype was found many times. V and J are TRBV7-9 and TRBJ2-1; D remains unclear. CDR1 and CDR2 (germline): SEHNR, FQNEAQ (reference sequence). This CDR3 is 11 amino acids long. The V gene lost 5 bases and the J gene lost 8 bases, with 7 bases spanning the gap. The CDR3 spells CASSPQDEQFF. DNA for the CDR3: TGTGCCAGCAGCCCGCAAGATGAGCAGTTCTTC. The full variable domain, rest sourced from reference TRBV7-9 and TRBJ2-1, is DTGVSQNPRHKITKRGQNVTFRCDPISEHNRLYWYRQTLGQGPEFLTYFQNEAQLEKSRLLSDRFSAERPKGSFSTLEIQRTEQGDSAMYLCASSPQDEQFFGPGTRLTVL.

The chain has TRBV19 and TRBJ2-7, with 10 positions matching TRBD1. Germline V lookup: CDR1 LNHDA, CDR2 SQIVND (reference sequence). The V and J ends lost 3 bases and 4 bases, in that order; junction bases with no gene match: 6. The CDR3 spans 15 residues. CDR3 sequence: CASSITGQGIYEQYF. The CDR3 coding sequence is TGTGCCAGTAGTATTACGGGACAGGGGATTTACGAGCAGTACTTC.

In this sample, this clonotype turned up a few times. V usage is TRBV7-9 and J usage is TRBJ2-3; D is unresolved. This CDR3 is 12 amino acids long. Germline CDR1 is SEHNR and CDR2 is FQNEAQ (reference sequence). V lost 7 bases, J lost 4 bases, and 9 bases lay in between. This chain's CDR3 is CASTTRADTQYF. The CDR3 DNA reads TGTGCCAGCACTACAAGGGCAGATACGCAGTATTTT.

The sample holds a few counts of this clonotype. This rearrangement joins TRBV5-1 to TRBJ2-1; no reliable D call. In germline, CDR1 is SGHRS, CDR2 YFSETQ. V was cut by 0 bases and J by 0 bases, with 7 bases left in between. There are 15 residues in the CDR3. In DNA, the CDR3 is TGCGCCAGCAGCTTGGTGCCCCGCTCCTACAATGAGCAGTTCTTC. Protein product: CASSLVPRSYNEQFF.

In its sample, this clonotype was seen many times. The chain is built from TRBV20-1 and TRBJ2-3; no definite D call. This CDR3 contains 14 residues. Germline V gene data show CDR1 as DFQATT and CDR2 as SNEGSKA (reference sequence). The V gene lost 4 bases and the J gene lost 2 bases, with 13 bases spanning the gap. The DNA for the CDR3 is TGCAGTGCTACCCCCCTGGTAGTCACAGATACGCAGTATTTT. The encoded protein is CSATPLVVTDTQYF.

The chain links TRBV12-3 or TRBV12-4 to TRBJ2-1; tentative D call: TRBD1 (5 bases). V was cut by 5 bases and J by 5 bases, with 10 bases left in between. CDR3 length equals 13 residues. CDR3 sequence: CASSRSDNNEQFF. Written as DNA, the CDR3 is TGTGCCAGCAGTCGTTCGGACAACAATGAGCAGTTCTTC.

This clonotype was detected only a few times. The V and J genes are TRBV15 and TRBJ2-4, with D perhaps matching TRBD1 (6 bases). Per the germline V gene, CDR1 is LNHNV and CDR2 is YYDKDF (reference sequence). The CDR3 is 12 residues long. V was pared by 11 bases and J by 2 bases, with 10 bases between. CDR3 nucleotide sequence: TGTGCCGCTGGACAGACCAAAAACATTCAGTACTTC. Protein sequence: CAAGQTKNIQYF.

This chain joins TRBV5-5 and TRBJ2-2; D tentatively reads TRBD1 or TRBD2 (5 bases each). This CDR3 region has 16 residues. The V and J ends lost 0 bases and 4 bases respectively, with 13 bases between them. The V gene's germline CDR1 is SGHKS and CDR2 YYEKEE (reference sequence). CDR3 region: CASSLVAFGATGELFF. Written as DNA, the CDR3 is TGTGCCAGCAGCTTGGTAGCTTTCGGGGCCACCGGGGAGCTGTTTTTT.

J is TRBJ2-3 and V is TRBV2; 11 bases fit TRBD1. This CDR3 spans 17 amino acids. The ends lost 4 bases at V and 0 bases at J; junction bases unmatched: 6. Germline V CDR1 and CDR2: SNHLY, FYNNEI. Written as DNA, the CDR3 is TGTGCCAGCAGTGCCTGGACAGGGGGCTGGAGCACAGATACGCAGTATTTT. It specifies CASSAWTGGWSTDTQYF.